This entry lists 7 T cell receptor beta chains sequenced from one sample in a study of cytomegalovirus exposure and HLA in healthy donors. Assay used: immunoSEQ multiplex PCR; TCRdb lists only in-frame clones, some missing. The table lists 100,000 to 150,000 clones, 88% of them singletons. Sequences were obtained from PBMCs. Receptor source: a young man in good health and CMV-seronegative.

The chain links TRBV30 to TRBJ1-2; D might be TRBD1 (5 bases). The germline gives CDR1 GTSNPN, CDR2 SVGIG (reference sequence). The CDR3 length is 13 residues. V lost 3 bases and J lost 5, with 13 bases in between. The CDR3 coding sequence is TGTGCCTGGAGCCCTGACAGCAATTATGGCTACACCTTC. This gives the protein CAWSPDSNYGYTF.

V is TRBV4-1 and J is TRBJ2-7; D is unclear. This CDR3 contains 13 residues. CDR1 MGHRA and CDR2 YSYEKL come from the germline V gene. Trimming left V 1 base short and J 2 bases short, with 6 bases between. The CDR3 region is CASSQGSAYEQYF. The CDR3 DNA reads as TGCGCCAGCAGCCAAGGGTCAGCCTACGAGCAGTACTTC.

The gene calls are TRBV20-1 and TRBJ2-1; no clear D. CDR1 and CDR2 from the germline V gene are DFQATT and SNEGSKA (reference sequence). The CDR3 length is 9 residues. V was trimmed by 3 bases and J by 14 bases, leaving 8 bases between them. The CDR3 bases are TGCAGTGCTAGGGAGATGAAGTTCTTC. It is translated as CSAREMKFF.

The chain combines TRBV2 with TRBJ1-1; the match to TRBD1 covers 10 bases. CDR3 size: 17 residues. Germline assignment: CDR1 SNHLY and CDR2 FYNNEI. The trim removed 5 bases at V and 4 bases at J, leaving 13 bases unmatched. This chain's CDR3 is CASSYPGQGPLFTEAFF. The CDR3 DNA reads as TGTGCCAGCAGTTATCCGGGACAGGGGCCGCTTTTCACTGAAGCTTTCTTT.

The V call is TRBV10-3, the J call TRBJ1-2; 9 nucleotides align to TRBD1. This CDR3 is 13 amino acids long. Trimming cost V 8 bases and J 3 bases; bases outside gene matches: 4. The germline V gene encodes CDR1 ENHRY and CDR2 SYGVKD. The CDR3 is CAIEGQGHYGYTF. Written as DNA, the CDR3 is TGTGCCATCGAGGGACAGGGCCACTATGGCTACACCTTC.

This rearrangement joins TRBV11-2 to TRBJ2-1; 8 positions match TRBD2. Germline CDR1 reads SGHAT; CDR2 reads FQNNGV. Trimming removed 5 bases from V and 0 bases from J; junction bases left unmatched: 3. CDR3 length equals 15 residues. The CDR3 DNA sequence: TGTGCCAGCAGCAAAGCGGGAGTCTCCTACAATGAGCAGTTCTTC. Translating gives CASSKAGVSYNEQFF.

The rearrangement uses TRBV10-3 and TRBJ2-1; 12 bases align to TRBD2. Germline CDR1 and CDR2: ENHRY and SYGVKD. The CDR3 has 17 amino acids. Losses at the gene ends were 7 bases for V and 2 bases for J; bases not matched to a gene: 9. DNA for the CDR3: TGTGCCATCAAAATGGGACTAGCGGGCTCTCCCTACAATGAGCAGTTCTTC. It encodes CAIKMGLAGSPYNEQFF.